This TCR beta chain originates from a study of identical twins. Points from the study as a whole: Abundant cord blood beta clonotypes carried fewer insertions; memory repertoires showed none. Out-of-frame TCR alpha sharing observed in monozygotic twins exceeded model estimates.

Germline V gene lookup returns CDR1 SEHNR and CDR2 FQNEAQ (reference sequence). V dropped 1 base and J dropped 9 bases, with 16 bases sitting between them. The CDR3 covers 15 residues. A universal primer site was added by template switching, and unique molecular identifiers were carried by the cDNA. In TCRdb, the 5' RACE reads were re-called with MiXCR into one record per CDR3 protein. The profile shows hundreds of thousands of distinct CDR3 sequences, 8% to 9% of them singletons. This clonotype has at least ten counts. Its antigen is still unknown. The sample also formed part of further work on yellow fever vaccine responses in identical twins.

The clonotype was recovered from a woman aged 18-30 years in good health. Source material: PBMCs. This chain connects TRBV7-9 to TRBJ2-1; D might be TRBD2 (5 bases). CDR3 in amino acids: CASSLGGPNGAEQFF. The CDR3 region has the DNA TGTGCCAGCAGCTTAGGAGGGCCTAACGGCGCTGAGCAGTTCTTC. The full variable domain, its missing parts supplied by reference TRBV7-9 and TRBJ2-1, is DTGVSQNPRHKITKRGQNVTFRCDPISEHNRLYWYRQTLGQGPEFLTYFQNEAQLEKSRLLSDRFSAERPKGSFSTLEIQRTEQGDSAMYLCASSLGGPNGAEQFFGPGTRLTVL.